The entry below describes one T cell receptor beta chain. Its antigen is undetermined. The data are from a study of cytomegalovirus exposure and HLA in healthy donors. Study details: Inside one of the first data releases sat around 77 million unique TCRs taken from HLA-typed donors. General study results and limits: Reportedly, HLA-A and HLA-B alleles of most subjects were accurately predicted from TCR beta. TCR beta chains numbering approximately 150 were designated cytomegalovirus-associated. In a later analysis, productive TCRs from donors in an Asian-associated ancestry cluster reportedly carried fewer N-insertions than the cohort mean.

The PCR employed 60 Vbeta primers together with 13 Jbeta primers. Here immunoSEQ multiplex PCR was the method, and the copy in TCRdb shows in-frame clones only, minus some. This table has 210,000 or so clones, 75% to 80% appearing once. Germline V gene data show CDR1 as MDHEN and CDR2 as SYDVKM. The ends lost 4 bases at V and 7 bases at J; junction bases unmatched: 8. This CDR3 is 14 amino acids long. The clonotype was recovered from a woman aged 25 to 45 in good health and CMV-seropositive. Sequencing was done on a sample of PBMCs. The chain uses TRBV28 and TRBJ1-2, with 8 positions matching TRBD1. The CDR3 reads CASSWFDRGGGYTF. The CDR3 DNA reads as TGTGCCAGCAGTTGGTTCGACAGGGGAGGTGGCTACACCTTC.